Given below is one TCR beta chain in context. Sequenced by immunoSEQ multiplex PCR; TCRdb stores in-frame clones only, minus some. The table has 130,000 to 150,000 clones, around nine tenths seen once. CDR3 length: 12 residues. Trimming took off 5 bases at V and 8 bases at J, with 12 bases between the two ends. This specimen comes from a study of blood T cell repertoires in COVID-19. V and J are TRBV12-3 or TRBV12-4 and TRBJ1-2; tentative D call: TRBD1 (6 bases). This TCR came from a human donor in a cohort sampled during active COVID-19. The sequenced material came from peripheral blood. The CDR3, as DNA: TGTGCCAGCAGTCCCCAGGGGCACGGCTACACCTTC. This translates into CASSPQGHGYTF.